Listed below are T cell receptor beta chains from one sample, sequenced in a study of identical twins. TCRdb fed the 5' RACE reads into MiXCR, producing one record per CDR3 protein. The table lists fewer than 650,000 distinct CDR3 sequences, roughly 9.5% of them singletons. Separately, the same data were catalogued under a study of yellow fever vaccine responses in identical twins.

Sequencing input: PBMCs. Source of these receptors: a woman under 30 in good health. Each CDR3 is given with its conserved first and last residue.

v_call: TRBV12-3/TRBV12-4
j_call: TRBJ2-1
cdr3_aa: CASIPNPWDRGDNEQFF

v_call: TRBV7-9
j_call: TRBJ2-1
cdr3_aa: CASSSWTSGGANNEQFF

v_call: TRBV28
j_call: TRBJ2-4
cdr3_aa: CASTSPSGLAGGAKNIQYF

v_call: TRBV20-1
j_call: TRBJ2-1
cdr3_aa: CSARDLTSGTYEQFF

v_call: TRBV6-5
j_call: TRBJ1-6
cdr3_aa: CASSYGRAGGNSPLHF

v_call: TRBV7-6
j_call: TRBJ2-7
cdr3_aa: CASSLGRGANEQYF

v_call: TRBV25-1
j_call: TRBJ1-1
cdr3_aa: CASRKGQGGTEAFF

v_call: TRBV20-1
j_call: TRBJ2-7
cdr3_aa: CSARGIRDRTYEQYF

v_call: TRBV7-9
j_call: TRBJ2-7
cdr3_aa: CASSLYGEQYF

v_call: TRBV2
j_call: TRBJ2-3
cdr3_aa: CASSEPPQAGGRTDTQYF

v_call: TRBV9
j_call: TRBJ1-5
cdr3_aa: CASSVEGSDQPQHF

v_call: TRBV15
j_call: TRBJ2-4
cdr3_aa: CATNNRDRVDIQYF

v_call: TRBV10-3
j_call: TRBJ1-1
cdr3_aa: CAISELIGVNTEAFF

v_call: TRBV5-1
j_call: TRBJ2-7
cdr3_aa: CASSTGDSWSEQYF

v_call: TRBV12-3/TRBV12-4
j_call: TRBJ2-6
cdr3_aa: CASSLAMGGTGANVLTF

v_call: TRBV24-1
j_call: TRBJ2-1
cdr3_aa: CATSGPTGRAEQFF

v_call: TRBV5-1
j_call: TRBJ2-3
cdr3_aa: CASSLGLAMRTDTQYF

v_call: TRBV20-1
j_call: TRBJ2-7
cdr3_aa: CSARDLNANPHEQYF

v_call: TRBV20-1
j_call: TRBJ1-2
cdr3_aa: CSAREEGNAYGYTF

v_call: TRBV7-2
j_call: TRBJ2-7
cdr3_aa: CASSPYSYEQYF

v_call: TRBV27
j_call: TRBJ1-5
cdr3_aa: CASSTGVGGPQHF

v_call: TRBV4-2
j_call: TRBJ2-7
cdr3_aa: CAISPGLLYEQYF

v_call: TRBV4-2
j_call: TRBJ1-3
cdr3_aa: CASSPTRVLSGNTIYF

v_call: TRBV6-2/TRBV6-3
j_call: TRBJ2-2
cdr3_aa: CASSSGTSGLIGELFF

v_call: TRBV9
j_call: TRBJ2-2
cdr3_aa: CASSGETVNTGELFF

v_call: TRBV11-2
j_call: TRBJ2-5
cdr3_aa: CASSSPQLAGWVEETQYF

v_call: TRBV5-1
j_call: TRBJ1-6
cdr3_aa: CASSLSQGNSPLHF

v_call: TRBV6-1
j_call: TRBJ2-1
cdr3_aa: CASSPWTGGSYNEQFF

v_call: TRBV7-9
j_call: TRBJ1-3
cdr3_aa: CASSLEGQKLGNTIYF

v_call: TRBV5-1
j_call: TRBJ2-1
cdr3_aa: CASSPLNREIEQFF

v_call: TRBV7-6
j_call: TRBJ2-1
cdr3_aa: CASSARPSRDNEQFF

v_call: TRBV25-1
j_call: TRBJ1-1
cdr3_aa: CASKGYLNTEAFF

v_call: TRBV5-1
j_call: TRBJ2-1
cdr3_aa: CASTRRAGYNEQFF

v_call: TRBV6-5
j_call: TRBJ1-6
cdr3_aa: CASSYSLDRVLSPLHF

v_call: TRBV19
j_call: TRBJ1-1
cdr3_aa: CAATNRGAEAFF